The clone carrying this T cell receptor beta chain came up once. The entry originates in a study of blood T cells in healthy people across ages. The authors ran a second PCR of about 6 to 11 cycles using a sample-barcoded 5' primer and a J-beta primer mix. MiXCR was run by TCRdb on the 5' RACE reads, yielding one entry per CDR3 protein. The data show about 1.8 million distinct CDR3 sequences, about 50% seen once. This CDR3 has 18 residues. The germline V gene has CDR1 SGHAT and CDR2 FQNNGV. The source material was blood. This chain connects TRBV11-2 to TRBJ2-1; tentatively, D is TRBD1 or TRBD2 (5 bases each). Matching the DNA end better, TRBJ2-7 makes the J call doubtful. This TCR was recovered from a woman in her forties in good health. The CDR3, as DNA: TGTGCCAGCAGCTTAAGCAGACGGGCAGGGAGCTCCTACAATGAGCAGTACTTC. It specifies CASSLSRRAGSSYNEQYF.